A single sample is the source of the 31 T cell receptor beta chains below, sequenced in a study of human T cells and chemical hapten exposure (dated by TCRdb to 2020 to 2022). This sample's time point label indicates: patch test 3, about 24 weeks after DPC sensitization. Reading the label with the study, this specimen's treatment or condition is: therapeutic diphenylcyclopropenone sensitization with weekly scalp DPC. The library came from RACE. Sequenced on a NextSeq 500. Clones were called with MiXCR by TCRdb after fastp trimmed the public reads at Q25, and only in-frame beta chains were retained. One record per CDR3 amino acid sequence lists the most common genes and DNA. The sample profile shows about 190,000 distinct CDR3 sequences; approximately 24% of them were found once. The ten largest make up around 2.5% of the sample. The starting material was whole blood, obtained in connection with sensitization to the hapten diphenylcyclopropenone (DPC). These receptors were obtained from a woman aged 40 to 50 with alopecia areata. Some clones in this sample may be carry-over from other donors' samples.

The gene calls are TRBV5-1 and TRBJ2-3; 11 bases agree with TRBD2. The CDR3 loop spans 14 amino acids. In germline, CDR1 is SGHRS, CDR2 YFSETQ. V lost 4 bases to trimming and J lost 5 bases; unmatched junction nucleotides: 3. CDR3 nucleotide sequence: TGCGCCAGCAGCCAGGGACTAGCGGTAGATACGCAGTATTTT. This encodes CASSQGLAVDTQYF. Filled out from reference TRBV5-1 and TRBJ2-3, the complete variable domain reads KAGVTQTPRYLIKTRGQQVTLSCSPISGHRSVSWYQQTPGQGLQFLFEYFSETQRNKGNFPGRFSGRQFSNSRSEMNVSTLELGDSALYLCASSQGLAVDTQYFGPGTRLTVL.

This clonotype was seen a few times. The CDR3 sequence: CASRSDREWNEQFF. The DNA of the CDR3 is TGTGCCAGCAGATCCGACAGGGAATGGAATGAGCAGTTCTTC. V usage is TRBV6-2 or TRBV6-3 and J usage is TRBJ2-1; 7 nucleotides line up with TRBD1. V shed 6 bases and J 7 bases; nucleotides not matched to a gene: 9. The CDR3 has 14 amino acids. The germline V gene encodes CDR1 MNHEY and CDR2 SVGEGT.

CDR3 in DNA: TGTGCCAGCGTGCGAAGCGGGCCTAGCACAGATACGCAGTATTTT. As protein: CASVRSGPSTDTQYF. The chain couples TRBV6-2 or TRBV6-3 to TRBJ2-3, with D possibly being TRBD2 (6 bases). Germline lookup yields CDR1 MNHEY and CDR2 SVGEGT. This CDR3 has 15 amino acids. Trimming took off 8 bases at V and 0 bases at J, with 15 bases between the two ends.

The gene calls are TRBV7-9 and TRBJ2-5; the D is unclear. Looked up from germline, CDR1 is SEHNR and CDR2 is FQNEAQ (reference sequence). V was shortened by 1 base and J by 5 bases, with 8 bases between the two germline ends. The CDR3 extends over 13 amino acids. Here the CDR3 reads CASSLGSSETQYF. The DNA for the CDR3 is TGTGCCAGCAGCTTAGGCAGTTCGGAGACCCAGTACTTC.

This clonotype was counted between two and nine times. The chain joins TRBV11-2 to TRBJ2-7; 11 bases align to TRBD1. CDR1 and CDR2 (germline): SGHAT, FQNNGV. The CDR3 runs 16 residues. V lost 5 bases to trimming and J lost 2 bases; unmatched junction nucleotides: 8. The CDR3 here is CASSTSDRGLTYEQYF. The CDR3 region has the DNA TGTGCCAGCAGCACGTCGGACAGGGGGCTAACCTACGAGCAGTACTTC. Filled out from reference TRBV11-2 and TRBJ2-7, the complete variable domain reads EAGVAQSPRYKIIEKRQSVAFWCNPISGHATLYWYQQILGQGPKLLIQFQNNGVVDDSQLPKDRFSAERLKGVDSTLKIQPAKLEDSAVYLCASSTSDRGLTYEQYFGPGTRLTVT.

This clonotype was counted a few times. The chain is built from TRBV4-3 and TRBJ2-5, with D tentatively TRBD1 (6 bases). Germline loops: CDR1 LGHNA, CDR2 YSLEER. This CDR3 contains 14 residues. The V and J ends lost 3 bases and 2 bases respectively, with 10 bases between them. The DNA for the CDR3 is TGCGCCAGCAGCCACCAGACAGGTCAAGAGACCCAGTACTTC. This codes for CASSHQTGQETQYF.

This chain connects TRBV3-1 to TRBJ2-1, with TRBD2 matching over 11 bases. Germline V gives CDR1 LGHDT, CDR2 YNNKEL (reference sequence). The CDR3 sequence is 17 residues long. Unmatched junction bases numbered 11, after V lost 4 bases and J lost 6 bases. The CDR3 loop is CASSPQGLAASGNEQFF. DNA for the CDR3: TGTGCCAGCAGCCCCCAGGGACTAGCGGCCTCCGGCAATGAGCAGTTCTTC.

The rearrangement links TRBV29-1 to TRBJ2-1; TRBD1 matches at 7 bases. J lost 4 bases, V lost 6 bases, and 18 bases had no gene match. The germline V gene encodes CDR1 SQVTM and CDR2 ANQGSEA. The CDR3 consists of 17 residues. CDR3 in amino acids: CSVTGTALPLQYNEQFF. The CDR3 DNA follows: TGCAGCGTCACCGGGACAGCCCTACCGCTACAATACAATGAGCAGTTCTTC.

Comments on this clonotype: An end of the junction does not agree with germline; a read error may underlie this. The chain links TRBV29-1 to TRBJ2-7; TRBD1 matches 9 bases. CDR1 is SQVTM and CDR2 is ANQGSEA in the germline V gene. The CDR3 is 14 residues long. The CDR3, as DNA: TGCAGCGTAATACACAGGGGGCTCGTCTACGAGCAGTGCTTC. This encodes CSVIHRGLVYEQCF.

V usage is TRBV12-3 or TRBV12-4 and J usage is TRBJ2-1; 9 nucleotides match TRBD2. With V trimmed by 6 bases and J by 10 bases, 10 bases remained unmatched. This CDR3 contains 14 residues. The chain's CDR3 is CASSSRGGEGEQFF. CDR3 nucleotides: TGTGCCAGCAGCTCACGCGGGGGGGAAGGGGAGCAGTTCTTC.

The V gene is TRBV6-5, the J gene TRBJ2-7, with TRBD1 as a possible D gene (6 bases). V was pared by 0 bases and J by 0 bases, with 9 bases between. This CDR3 has 15 residues. In germline, CDR1 is MNHEY, CDR2 SVGAGI. The CDR3 loop reads CASSYSPGASYEQYF. The CDR3 DNA follows: TGTGCCAGCAGTTACTCACCAGGGGCCTCCTACGAGCAGTACTTC.

V is TRBV7-9 and J is TRBJ2-3; 9 positions agree with TRBD1. With V trimmed by 4 bases and J by 9 bases, 5 bases remained unmatched. The V gene's germline CDR1 is SEHNR and CDR2 FQNEAQ (reference sequence). The CDR3 has 13 residues. The CDR3 DNA reads TGTGCCAGCAGCTCCACAGGGGGCTTCACGCAGTATTTT. It translates to CASSSTGGFTQYF.

This clonotype was seen only a few times. This chain uses TRBV7-2 with TRBJ2-7; TRBD1 might be the D (5 bases). Germline values: CDR1 SGHTA, CDR2 FQGNSA. The CDR3 is made up of 14 amino acids. The ends were cut back, 6 bases at V and 0 bases at J, with 12 bases in the middle. CDR3 residues: CASSRRRDSYEQYF. The CDR3 DNA reads TGTGCCAGCAGTCGTCGCAGGGACTCCTACGAGCAGTACTTC.

This clonotype came up a few times. The chain has TRBV10-3 and TRBJ2-1, with 10 bases identical to TRBD2. CDR1 is ENHRY and CDR2 is SYGVKD in the germline V gene. Trimming removed 3 bases from V and 2 bases from J; junction bases left unmatched: 4. The CDR3 spans 16 residues. This CDR3 reads CAISDFSGGTYNEQFF. For the CDR3, the DNA is TGTGCCATCAGTGATTTTAGCGGGGGGACCTACAATGAGCAGTTCTTC.

This clonotype has just a few counts. This sequence joins TRBV6-5 and TRBJ2-1; D is ambiguous. V gave up 5 bases and J gave up 0 bases, with 11 bases separating them. Per germline, CDR1 MNHEY and CDR2 SVGAGI. There are 15 residues in the CDR3. In DNA, the CDR3 is TGTGCCAGCAGTCAAACGATGAGCTCCTACAATGAGCAGTTCTTC. It is translated as CASSQTMSSYNEQFF.

The rearrangement links TRBV28 to TRBJ2-5, with 7 bases identical to TRBD1. The junction had 9 bases not matched to a gene; V was cut back by 7 bases and J by 4 bases. The CDR3 sequence is 14 residues long. Germline CDR1 is MDHEN and CDR2 is SYDVKM. CDR3 DNA: TGTGCCAGCAACCTCCAGGGGGTGATAGAGACCCAGTACTTC. This encodes CASNLQGVIETQYF.

V is TRBV20-1 and J is TRBJ1-4; TRBD1 might be the D (6 bases). There are 13 residues in the CDR3. Germline CDR1 reads DFQATT; CDR2 reads SNEGSKA (reference sequence). V dropped 1 base and J dropped 8 bases, with 11 bases sitting between them. The CDR3 DNA is TGCAGTGCTAGAGGGGGGCGCGAGGAAAAACTGTTTTTT. Translating gives CSARGGREEKLFF.

The CDR3 DNA is TGTGCCAGCAGCTTAGGTAGAGCGGGAGTGACGAATGAGCAGTTCTTC. Translation: CASSLGRAGVTNEQFF. The chain recombines TRBV7-2 with TRBJ2-1; 8 bases fit TRBD2. This CDR3 region has 16 residues. From germline, CDR1 is SGHTA and CDR2 FQGNSA. The trim removed 1 base at V and 7 bases at J, leaving 9 bases unmatched.

This clonotype appeared a few times. The chain carries TRBV18 and TRBJ1-6, with D perhaps TRBD1 (6 bases). CDR3 length equals 16 residues. V was shortened by 3 bases and J by 7 bases, with 16 bases between the two germline ends. CDR1 and CDR2 from the germline V gene are KGHSH and LQKENI. The CDR3 loop is CASSPQGPRGNSPLHF. The CDR3 nucleotides read TGTGCCAGCTCACCGCAGGGGCCGCGTGGGAATTCACCCCTCCACTTT.

The chain couples TRBV7-6 to TRBJ2-3; TRBD2 might be the D (5 bases). Per the germline V gene, CDR1 is SGHVS and CDR2 is FNYEAQ. The V and J ends lost 5 bases and 1 base respectively, with 10 bases between them. CDR3 length: 14 amino acids. As DNA, the CDR3 is TGTGCCAGCAGCCCAAATAGCGGCACAGATACGCAGTATTTT. It translates to CASSPNSGTDTQYF.

The rearrangement uses TRBV7-9 and TRBJ2-3; 9 nucleotides agree with TRBD1. The germline V gene encodes CDR1 SEHNR and CDR2 FQNEAQ (reference sequence). This CDR3 has 16 residues. The junction had 8 bases not matched to a gene; V was cut back by 2 bases and J by 5 bases. CDR3 sequence: CASSLWGTGKIDTQYF. For the CDR3, the DNA is TGTGCCAGCAGCTTATGGGGGACAGGGAAAATAGATACGCAGTATTTT.

This clonotype has only a few counts. The chain uses TRBV27 and TRBJ2-3; tentatively, D is TRBD2 (6 bases). V lost 6 bases and J 1 base, leaving 14 bases between the germline ends. CDR1 and CDR2 (germline): MNHEY, SMNVEV (reference sequence). The CDR3 covers 15 residues. The CDR3 DNA sequence: TGTGCCAGCAGAACACCGGGACTGCGCACAGATACGCAGTATTTT. Amino acid sequence: CASRTPGLRTDTQYF.

This chain links TRBV4-1 with TRBJ2-1; 9 bases fit TRBD2. The CDR3 sequence is 17 residues long. Germline V lookup: CDR1 MGHRA, CDR2 YSYEKL. J was trimmed by 5 bases and V by 3 bases; bases with no gene match: 11. CDR3 sequence reads: CASSHRFLGLAHNEQFF. The CDR3 nucleotides read TGCGCCAGCAGCCACCGATTTTTGGGACTAGCTCACAATGAGCAGTTCTTC.

The V and J genes are TRBV7-2 and TRBJ2-3, with 11 positions matching TRBD1. In germline, CDR1 is SGHTA, CDR2 FQGNSA. Unmatched junction bases numbered 1, after V lost 1 base and J lost 1 base. The CDR3 covers 16 residues. CDR3 in amino acids: CASSLVGQGGTDTQYF. CDR3 nucleotides: TGTGCCAGCAGCTTAGTGGGACAGGGGGGCACAGATACGCAGTATTTT.

This clonotype was counted between two and nine times. The CDR3 reads CASSSGQGGIEQYF. In DNA, the CDR3 is TGTGCCAGCAGTTCTGGACAGGGGGGGATCGAGCAGTACTTC. The gene calls are TRBV6-2 or TRBV6-3 and TRBJ2-7; 10 bases map to TRBD1. The CDR3 runs to 14 residues. Germline V CDR1 and CDR2: MNHEY, SVGEGT. Trimming at V came to 4 bases and at J to 6 bases, leaving 6 bases not matched to a gene.

V usage is TRBV6-2 or TRBV6-3 and J usage is TRBJ2-1; D is uncertain. Germline V lookup: CDR1 MNHEY, CDR2 SVGEGT. The CDR3 runs to 15 residues. V shed 5 bases and J shed 0 bases, with 11 bases lying between them. In DNA form, the CDR3 reads TGTGCCAGCAGTCAAGGCTCAAGCTCCTACAATGAGCAGTTCTTC. Amino acid sequence: CASSQGSSSYNEQFF.

This clonotype was counted between two and nine times. This chain connects TRBV25-1 to TRBJ1-1; D remains ambiguous. Between the trimmed V and J ends, which lost 1 base and 11 bases, there was a span of 8 bases. The CDR3 contains 11 residues. Per germline, CDR1 MGHDK and CDR2 SYGVNS. The CDR3 region is CASSELGRAFF. The CDR3 DNA reads TGTGCCAGCAGTGAATTGGGCAGGGCTTTCTTT. Full variable domain (outside the CDR3, taken from reference TRBV25-1 and TRBJ1-1): EADIYQTPRYLVIGTGKKITLECSQTMGHDKMYWYQQDPGMELHLIHYSYGVNSTEKGDLSSESTVSRIRTEHFPLTLESARPSHTSQYLCASSELGRAFFGQGTRLTVV.

The gene calls are TRBV11-2 and TRBJ2-3; unclear D gene. The V and J ends lost 1 base and 1 base respectively, with 9 bases between them. Looked up from germline, CDR1 is SGHAT and CDR2 is FQNNGV. The CDR3 runs 15 residues. The CDR3 DNA is TGTGCCAGCAGCTTAGTTCACGACCGCACAGATACGCAGTATTTT. Amino acids: CASSLVHDRTDTQYF.

The chain is built from TRBV7-9 and TRBJ2-2; no firm D call. V was trimmed by 1 base and J by 0 bases, leaving 9 bases between them. The germline gives CDR1 SEHNR, CDR2 FQNEAQ (reference sequence). The CDR3 covers 16 residues. The CDR3 loop is CASSLEGGANTGELFF. DNA of the CDR3: TGTGCCAGCAGCTTAGAGGGCGGAGCGAACACCGGGGAGCTGTTTTTT.

This clonotype has only a few counts. Written as DNA, the CDR3 is TGCAGCGTTAGGGGTTCTTACTATGGCTACACCTTC. Protein: CSVRGSYYGYTF. This chain links TRBV29-1 with TRBJ1-2, with TRBD1 as a possible D gene (5 bases). CDR1 and CDR2 (germline): SQVTM, ANQGSEA. V lost 5 bases and J 3 bases, leaving 10 bases between the germline ends. The CDR3 extends over 12 amino acids.

This clonotype was counted a few times. The J gene is TRBJ1-1, the V gene TRBV29-1; a possible D gene is TRBD1 (5 bases). This CDR3 comprises 17 residues. Trimming cost V 5 bases and J 0 bases, with 22 bases left between them. Germline-derived CDR1 and CDR2 are SQVTM and ANQGSEA. The CDR3 sequence: CSVSNLPGTSMNTEAFF. Here the CDR3 DNA reads TGCAGCGTTTCCAACCTTCCCGGGACGAGCATGAACACTGAAGCTTTCTTT.